This entry concerns a single TCR beta chain. Antigen specificity is unknown. Measured with immunoSEQ multiplex PCR; TCRdb has only the in-frame clones, and not every one. The table includes about 110,000 clones, about nine tenths detected once. The data are from a study of OX40 agonist ivuxolimab in advanced cancers. Study-wide background: Given to patients was ivuxolimab, an agonistic anti-OX40 (CD134) antibody. With a range of roughly 20 to 79, age averaged about 59 years, and nearly 85% were male.

Study observations and caveats: Expanded clones belonging to CD8+ T cells outnumbered, on average, those of CD4+. Part of the nonresponder group also had normalized T-cell clonal expansion that was low.

Sequences were derived from CD4+ or CD8+ T cells sorted from blood, sampled in a trial of the OX40 agonist ivuxolimab. The TCR sequence derives from an adult with an advanced solid tumor such as melanoma, head and neck, liver or kidney cancer.

CDR3 coding DNA: TGTGCCAGCAGCTTACAGGGGTACGGACAGCCCCAGCATTTT. Translated: CASSLQGYGQPQHF. The V gene is TRBV7-2, the J gene TRBJ1-5; D is possibly TRBD1 (6 bases). The germline CDR1 and CDR2 sequences are SGHTA and FQGNSA. Deletions cut 2 bases from V and 7 bases from J, with 12 bases between. There are 14 residues in the CDR3.